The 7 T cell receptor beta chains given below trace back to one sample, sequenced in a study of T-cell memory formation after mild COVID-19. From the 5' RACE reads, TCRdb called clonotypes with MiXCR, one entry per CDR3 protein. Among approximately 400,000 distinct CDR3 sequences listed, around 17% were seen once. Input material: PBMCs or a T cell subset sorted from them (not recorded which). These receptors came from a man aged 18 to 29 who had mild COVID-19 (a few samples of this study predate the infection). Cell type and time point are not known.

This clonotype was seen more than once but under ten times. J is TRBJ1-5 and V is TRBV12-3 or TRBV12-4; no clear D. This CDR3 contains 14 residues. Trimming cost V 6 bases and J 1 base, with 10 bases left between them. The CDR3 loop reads CASSPTESNQPQHF. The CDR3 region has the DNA TGTGCCAGCAGCCCTACAGAGAGCAATCAGCCCCAGCATTTT.

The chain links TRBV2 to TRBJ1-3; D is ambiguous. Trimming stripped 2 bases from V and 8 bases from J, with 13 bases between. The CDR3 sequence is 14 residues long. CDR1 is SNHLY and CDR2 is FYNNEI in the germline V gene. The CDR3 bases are TGTGCCAGCAGTGAAAAGGCAGGCCGCGACACCATATATTTT. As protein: CASSEKAGRDTIYF.

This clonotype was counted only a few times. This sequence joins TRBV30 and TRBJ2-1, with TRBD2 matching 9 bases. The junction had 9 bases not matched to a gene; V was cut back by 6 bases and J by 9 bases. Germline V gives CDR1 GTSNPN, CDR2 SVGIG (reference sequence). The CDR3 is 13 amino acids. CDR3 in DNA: TGTGCCTGCCGGCGGGGGGGCCGTCCTGAGCAGTTCTTC. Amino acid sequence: CACRRGGRPEQFF.

The CDR3 sequence: CSGTGYTDTQYF. The CDR3, as DNA: TGCAGCGGGACAGGGTACACAGATACGCAGTATTTT. The V gene is TRBV29-1, the J gene TRBJ2-3; TRBD1 agrees at 8 bases. The V and J ends lost 7 bases and 2 bases, in that order; junction bases with no gene match: 2. The CDR3 spans 12 residues. Germline V lookup: CDR1 SQVTM, CDR2 ANQGSEA.

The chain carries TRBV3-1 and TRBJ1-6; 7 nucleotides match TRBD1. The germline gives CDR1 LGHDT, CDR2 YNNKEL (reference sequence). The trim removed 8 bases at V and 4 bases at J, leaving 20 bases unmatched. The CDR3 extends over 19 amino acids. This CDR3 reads CASAQRVLGGTVYNSPLHF. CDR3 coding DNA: TGTGCCAGCGCCCAAAGAGTTCTTGGGGGGACAGTGTATAATTCACCCCTCCACTTT.

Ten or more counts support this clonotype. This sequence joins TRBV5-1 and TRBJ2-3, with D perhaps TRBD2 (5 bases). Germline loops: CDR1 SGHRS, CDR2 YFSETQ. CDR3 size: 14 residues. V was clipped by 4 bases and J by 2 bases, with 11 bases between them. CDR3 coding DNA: TGCGCCAGCAGCCCCCGGACTTCCACAGATACGCAGTATTTT. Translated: CASSPRTSTDTQYF. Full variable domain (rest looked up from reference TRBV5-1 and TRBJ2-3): KAGVTQTPRYLIKTRGQQVTLSCSPISGHRSVSWYQQTPGQGLQFLFEYFSETQRNKGNFPGRFSGRQFSNSRSEMNVSTLELGDSALYLCASSPRTSTDTQYFGPGTRLTVL.

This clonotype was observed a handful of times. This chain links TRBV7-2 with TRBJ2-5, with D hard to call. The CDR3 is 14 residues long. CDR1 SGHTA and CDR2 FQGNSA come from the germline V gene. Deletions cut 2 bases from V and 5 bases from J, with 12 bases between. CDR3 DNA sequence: TGTGCCAGCAGCTTATGGGCTACCCAGGAGACCCAGTACTTC. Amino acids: CASSLWATQETQYF.